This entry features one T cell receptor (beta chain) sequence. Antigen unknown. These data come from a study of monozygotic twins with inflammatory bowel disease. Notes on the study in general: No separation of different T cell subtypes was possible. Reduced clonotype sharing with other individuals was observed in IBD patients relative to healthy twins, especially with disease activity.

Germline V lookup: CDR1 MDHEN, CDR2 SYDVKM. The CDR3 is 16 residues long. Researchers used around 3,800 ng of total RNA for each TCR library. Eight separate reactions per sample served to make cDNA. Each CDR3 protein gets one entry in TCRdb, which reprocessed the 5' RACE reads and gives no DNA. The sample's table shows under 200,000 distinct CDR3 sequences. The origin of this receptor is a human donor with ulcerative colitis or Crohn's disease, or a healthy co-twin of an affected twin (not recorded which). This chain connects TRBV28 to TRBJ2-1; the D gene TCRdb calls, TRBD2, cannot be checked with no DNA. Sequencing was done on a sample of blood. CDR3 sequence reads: CASTAPNGPSYNEQFF.